The 25 T cell receptor beta chains below were found in one sample sequenced in a study of identical twins. A single record per CDR3 protein comes from TCRdb applying MiXCR to the 5' RACE reads. The sample holds 200,000 to 250,000 distinct CDR3 sequences, 7% seen once. These records were also assigned to another study, of yellow fever vaccine responses in identical twins.

Sequenced input: memory (CD45RO+) T cells sorted from blood. These receptors were taken from a woman aged 18-30 years in good health.

This clonotype has just a few counts. The chain employs TRBV10-2 and TRBJ2-1; D unclear. The CDR3 has 11 amino acids. Per germline, CDR1 WSHSY and CDR2 SAAADI. V was trimmed by 6 bases and J by 8 bases, leaving 8 bases between them. In DNA form, the CDR3 reads TGCGCCAGCAGATTAGGAGATGAGCAGTTCTTC. Translation: CASRLGDEQFF.

Only a few counts were recorded for this clonotype. Here the CDR3 omits its conserved ending phenylalanine or tryptophan, so a read error is the likely source. This chain uses TRBV9 with TRBJ2-2; D unresolved. The CDR3 contains 15 residues. Looked up from germline, CDR1 is SGDLS and CDR2 is YYNGEE. Deletions cut 0 bases from V and 4 bases from J, with 10 bases between. The CDR3 nucleotides are TGTGCCAGCAGCGTAGGCAGTTTGGCCACCGGGGAGCTGTTTTCT. It yields the protein CASSVGSLATGELFS.

This clonotype appeared many times. The CDR3 nucleotides read TGTGCCAGCTTTGGACCCTCTTTCGGACCCCGGGAGCAGTACTTC. Translation gives CASFGPSFGPREQYF. This chain connects TRBV6-1 to TRBJ2-7; D not certain. The CDR3 extends over 15 amino acids. Germline-derived CDR1 and CDR2 are MNHNS and SASEGT. Deletions cut 8 bases from V and 7 bases from J, with 24 bases between.

The rearrangement links TRBV24-1 to TRBJ2-1; 8 bases match TRBD2. This CDR3 has 12 amino acids. The ends lost 6 bases at V and 10 bases at J; junction bases unmatched: 4. CDR1 and CDR2 from the germline V gene are KGHDR and SFDVKD. The CDR3 DNA reads TGTGCCACCAGTCCCGGCGGGAGGGAGCAGTTCTTC. As protein: CATSPGGREQFF.

This clonotype appeared many times. V usage is TRBV12-3 or TRBV12-4 and J usage is TRBJ2-7; perhaps D is TRBD1 or TRBD2 (5 bases each). With 5 bases removed from V and 7 bases from J, the gap between germline ends came to 15 bases. The CDR3 covers 13 residues. The CDR3 nucleotides read TGTGCCAGCAGTCTCCGGGACCCCCTTGAGCAGTACTTC. Residues: CASSLRDPLEQYF.

At least ten counts were recorded for this clonotype. The rearrangement links TRBV6-1 to TRBJ1-1; possible D gene TRBD1, 6 bases. Per germline, CDR1 MNHNS and CDR2 SASEGT. The CDR3 is 13 residues long. Trimming left V 11 bases short and J 3 bases short, with 16 bases between. The CDR3 DNA reads as TGTGCCGGTAAACAGGGAGGGCACACTGAAGCTTTCTTT. Its translation is CAGKQGGHTEAFF.

This clonotype has a handful of counts. The V and J genes are TRBV29-1 and TRBJ1-1, with no clear D. Germline CDR1 SQVTM, CDR2 ANQGSEA. V lost 3 bases to trimming and J lost 1 base, with 6 bases between them. The CDR3 covers 12 residues. The CDR3 reads CSVEYANTEAFF. CDR3 bases: TGCAGCGTTGAGTATGCGAACACTGAAGCTTTCTTT.

The chain carries TRBV5-6 and TRBJ2-2; tentative D call: TRBD1 (6 bases). CDR1 and CDR2 (germline): SGHDT, YYEEEE. Trimming removed 0 bases at V and 3 bases at J, with 12 bases between. The CDR3 runs to 16 residues. The CDR3 coding sequence is TGTGCCAGCAGCTTGGCGCAAGGGGGACACACCGGGGAGCTGTTTTTT. It is translated as CASSLAQGGHTGELFF.

This clonotype was observed a few times. The gene calls are TRBV18 and TRBJ2-2; possibly TRBD1 for D (6 bases). The CDR3 runs 18 residues. Per germline, CDR1 KGHSH and CDR2 LQKENI. The V gene lost 0 bases and the J gene lost 0 bases, with 14 bases spanning the gap. The CDR3 reads CASSPPRLGTSNTGELFF. In DNA, the CDR3 is TGTGCCAGCTCACCACCGCGGTTAGGGACATCGAACACCGGGGAGCTGTTTTTT.

This clonotype has more than one count but fewer than ten. V is TRBV5-1 and J is TRBJ1-6; 7 bases fit TRBD1. The germline V gene has CDR1 SGHRS and CDR2 YFSETQ. V gave up 3 bases and J gave up 7 bases; unmatched junction bases: 7. The length of the CDR3 is 15 residues. The CDR3 sequence: CASSWTTGSNSPLHF. The DNA for the CDR3 is TGCGCCAGCAGCTGGACGACAGGGTCCAATTCACCCCTCCACTTT. Using reference TRBV5-1 and TRBJ1-6 for the parts outside the CDR3, the full variable domain is KAGVTQTPRYLIKTRGQQVTLSCSPISGHRSVSWYQQTPGQGLQFLFEYFSETQRNKGNFPGRFSGRQFSNSRSEMNVSTLELGDSALYLCASSWTTGSNSPLHFGNGTRLTVT.

This clonotype was counted between two and nine times. The genes are TRBV6-4 and TRBJ2-6; D may be TRBD2 (6 bases). The germline CDR1 and CDR2 sequences are MRHNA and SNTAGT. The CDR3 sequence is 17 residues long. V lost 3 bases to trimming and J lost 2 bases, with 14 bases between them. The CDR3 DNA follows: TGTGCCAGCAGTGAGGTCCCAGGCGGGACTGGGGCCAACGTCCTGACTTTC. It translates to CASSEVPGGTGANVLTF.

There are a few counts of this clonotype. This chain uses TRBV28 with TRBJ1-5; D is uncertain. Germline lookup yields CDR1 MDHEN and CDR2 SYDVKM. V was pared by 6 bases and J by 0 bases, with 15 bases between. This CDR3 comprises 16 residues. In nucleotides, the CDR3 is TGTGCCAGCAGCCGTGACACAACCTTTAGCAATCAGCCCCAGCATTTT. Translation gives CASSRDTTFSNQPQHF.

The table lists this clonotype with a few counts. The chain links TRBV6-5 to TRBJ2-3; unclear D gene. Germline CDR1 reads MNHEY; CDR2 reads SVGAGI. The ends were cut back, 6 bases at V and 2 bases at J, with 6 bases in the middle. CDR3 length: 12 amino acids. This CDR3 is CASSKDTDTQYF. The CDR3 DNA sequence: TGTGCCAGCAGCAAGGACACAGATACGCAGTATTTT.

In its sample, this clonotype was seen many times. The chain links TRBV28 to TRBJ2-4; the D gene is possibly TRBD2 (6 bases). The ends were cut back, 7 bases at V and 2 bases at J, with 15 bases in the middle. This CDR3 comprises 15 residues. Looked up from germline, CDR1 is MDHEN and CDR2 is SYDVKM. The CDR3 DNA follows: TGTGCCAGCACCTCGCCTCGGGGGTCCAAAAACATTCAGTACTTC. Translated: CASTSPRGSKNIQYF.

The rearrangement uses TRBV29-1 and TRBJ2-3; D possibly corresponds to TRBD2 (6 bases). The CDR3 runs 13 residues. Trimming shortened V by 5 bases and J by 2 bases, and 11 bases separated the two germline ends. Germline V gene sequence: CDR1 SQVTM, CDR2 ANQGSEA. For the CDR3, the DNA is TGCAGCGTTTGTAGCGGTTTCACAGATACGCAGTATTTT. Translating gives CSVCSGFTDTQYF.

The table lists this clonotype with a few counts. The genes are TRBV5-1 and TRBJ2-1, with 12 bases aligning to TRBD2. The CDR3 spans 16 residues. The trim removed 0 bases at V and 3 bases at J, leaving 1 base unmatched. Per germline, CDR1 SGHRS and CDR2 YFSETQ. CDR3 protein: CASSLGLAGDYNEQFF. The CDR3 DNA is TGCGCCAGCAGCTTGGGACTAGCGGGGGACTACAATGAGCAGTTCTTC.

Here the CDR3 DNA reads TGTGCCACCAAAAGAGCGGGAGCGTCCTACGAGCAGTACTTC. Encoded protein: CATKRAGASYEQYF. V is TRBV15 and J is TRBJ2-7, with 8 positions matching TRBD2. Germline assignment: CDR1 LNHNV and CDR2 YYDKDF (reference sequence). The length of the CDR3 is 14 residues. The V gene end was trimmed by 7 bases and the J gene end by 1 base; junction bases not matched to a gene: 6. Variable domain in full (rest from reference TRBV15 and TRBJ2-7): DAMVIQNPRYQVTQFGKPVTLSCSQTLNHNVMYWYQQKSSQAPKLLFHYYDKDFNNEADTPDNFQSRRPNTSFCFLDIRSPGLGDTAMYLCATKRAGASYEQYFGPGTRLTVT.

This clonotype was recorded a few times. The chain carries TRBV20-1 and TRBJ2-3; possible D gene TRBD2, 5 bases. From germline, CDR1 is DFQATT and CDR2 SNEGSKA (reference sequence). V lost 4 bases to trimming and J lost 3 bases, with 11 bases between them. CDR3 length equals 13 residues. The CDR3 nucleotides read TGCAGTGCTATGCGCCGGGGAACAGATACGCAGTATTTT. Residues: CSAMRRGTDTQYF.

This chain uses TRBV21-1 with TRBJ2-3. TRBV21-1 is a pseudogene segment. The CDR3 length is 18 residues. The CDR3 sequence: CASPQRGRGFLGTDTQYF. The CDR3 region has the DNA TGTGCCAGCCCGCAACGGGGTAGAGGATTTCTCGGTACAGATACGCAGTATTTT.

This clonotype was observed a handful of times. The chain joins TRBV7-9 to TRBJ1-6; D ambiguous. Trimming removed 1 base at V and 12 bases at J, with 7 bases between. CDR3 length: 12 residues. CDR1 is SEHNR, CDR2 FQNEAQ, per germline (reference sequence). The CDR3 region is CASSLVAEPLHF. In nucleotides, the CDR3 is TGTGCCAGCAGCTTAGTCGCCGAACCCCTCCACTTT.

This clonotype was observed many times. The chain links TRBV12-3 or TRBV12-4 to TRBJ2-7; D is unclear. The CDR3 is made up of 14 amino acids. Trimming took 3 bases from V and 5 from J, leaving 14 bases between them. The CDR3 sequence is CASSFQEKSHEQYF. Here the CDR3 DNA reads TGTGCCAGCAGTTTCCAGGAAAAATCACACGAGCAGTACTTC.

CDR3 in DNA: TGTGCCAGCAGTCGCGGACTTTGGCCTGTCACCTACGAGCAGTACTTC. Its protein product is CASSRGLWPVTYEQYF. The chain recombines TRBV13 with TRBJ2-7; the D gene is possibly TRBD2 (5 bases). The CDR3 extends over 16 amino acids. Trimming stripped 6 bases from V and 2 bases from J, with 20 bases between. Looked up from germline, CDR1 is PRHDT and CDR2 is FYEKMQ (reference sequence).

The V call is TRBV7-2, the J call TRBJ2-1; 10 nucleotides align to TRBD2. CDR3 length: 16 residues. Per the germline V gene, CDR1 is SGHTA and CDR2 is FQGNSA. The J segment lost 5 bases and the V segment lost 3 bases, leaving 7 bases of the junction unmatched. The CDR3 sequence is CASSFGELAGDNEQFF. The CDR3 nucleotides are TGTGCCAGCAGCTTCGGGGAGCTAGCGGGAGACAATGAGCAGTTCTTC.

This clonotype occurred many times. The chain combines TRBV3-1 with TRBJ2-7; D not resolved. Germline V gives CDR1 LGHDT, CDR2 YNNKEL (reference sequence). CDR3 length equals 14 residues. Trimming took 4 bases from V and 5 from J, leaving 15 bases between them. In DNA, the CDR3 is TGTGCCAGCAGCCTAAGGTCTGGTTTCCACGAGCAGTACTTC. Translating gives CASSLRSGFHEQYF.

With regard to this clonotype: The junction departs from germline at one end; a sequencing error may be responsible. The chain carries TRBV20-1 and TRBJ2-5; TRBD2 matches at 8 bases. Per germline, CDR1 DFQATT and CDR2 SNEGSKA (reference sequence). This CDR3 is built from 16 residues. CDR3 loop: CCARSRGTRSGETQYF. DNA of the CDR3: TGCTGTGCTAGAAGTAGGGGGACTAGAAGCGGAGAGACCCAGTACTTC.